This TCR beta chain was captured by sequencing in a study of control samples from healthy donors and cancer patients. Germline V CDR1 and CDR2: MGHRA, YSYEKL. V dropped 0 bases and J dropped 3; count of bases not matched to a gene: 5. This CDR3 is built from 16 residues. Measured with immunoSEQ multiplex PCR; TCRdb has only the in-frame clones, and not every one. The sample consists of fewer than 130,000 clones, roughly 90% of them appearing once. V usage is TRBV4-1 and J usage is TRBJ1-3, with 7 bases aligning to TRBD1. The sequenced sample consisted of PBMCs. The TCR was taken from a woman in her sixties with lung cancer. CDR3 DNA sequence: TGCGCCAGCAGCCAAGATTGGGCAGGGGGTGGAAACACCATATATTTT. Its translation is CASSQDWAGGGNTIYF.